This record looks at one T cell receptor (beta chain) sequence and its context. This sample is drawn from a study of blood T cell repertoires in COVID-19. The wider study: Donors in the United States, Italy and Spain gave samples during acute or convalescent COVID-19. Nucleic acid was either cDNA or gDNA, and it came from T cells, B-cell-depleted T cells, or PBMCs.

In the original workflow: It was from reference gene primer amplification that nucleated cell counts were estimated. This table comes from immunoSEQ multiplex PCR, and its TCRdb copy is limited to in-frame clones, with some not included. V and J calls and clone size are as listed in that table; D and trimming were resolved from the DNA. The table lists 200,000 to 300,000 clones, around 87% of them singletons, with 1.5% in the top ten. The CDR3 totals 14 residues. V shed 5 bases and J shed 4 bases, with 14 bases lying between them. CDR1 is LNHDA and CDR2 is SQIVND in the germline V gene (reference sequence).

The receptor was isolated from a woman aged 40 to 55 who had recovered from COVID-19. Sequenced sample: peripheral blood. The rearrangement uses TRBV19 and TRBJ1-1, with a weak D call TRBD1 (5 bases). In nucleotides, the CDR3 is TGTGCCAGTAGTTCCCTAACAGGCTCCACTGAAGCTTTCTTT. It is translated as CASSSLTGSTEAFF.